One sample yielded the 15 T cell receptor beta chains listed below, sequenced in a study of cytomegalovirus exposure and HLA in healthy donors (TCRdb year 2017). The library relied on the immunoSEQ multiplex PCR assay. The multiplex PCR relied on a mix of 60 forward primers for TCR Vbeta segments and 13 reverse primers for TCR Jbeta segments. The immuneACCESS repertoire file appears here via TCRdb, limited to in-frame rearrangements. These files lack a portion of the clones; in checked studies, under half of the deficit traces to unresolved V genes, and the cause of the others is not known. In this sample the table shows about 120,000 clones, around 80% of which occur a single time. 7.5% to 9.5% of the sample rests with the top ten. The sequenced sample consisted of PBMCs. These receptors were taken from a female donor in good health and CMV-seropositive.

The CDR3 bases are TGTGCCAGCAGCGTAGGAGTGACAGGGGGCGATCGAGAGACCCAGTACTTC. Translation: CASSVGVTGGDRETQYF. The J gene is TRBJ2-5, the V gene TRBV9; TRBD1 matches at 10 bases. Per germline, CDR1 SGDLS and CDR2 YYNGEE. There are 17 residues in the CDR3. Germline trimming cut 0 bases from V and 4 bases from J; bases unmatched to any gene: 9.

In its sample, this clone was seen once. J is TRBJ2-5 and V is TRBV15; 7 positions agree with TRBD1. CDR3 length equals 13 residues. Unmatched junction bases numbered 3, after V lost 6 bases and J lost 2 bases. The V gene's germline CDR1 is LNHNV and CDR2 YYDKDF (reference sequence). The CDR3 nucleotides are TGTGCCACCAGTAGGGACAGACAAGAGACCCAGTACTTC. This gives the protein CATSRDRQETQYF.

The rearrangement links TRBV6-4 to TRBJ2-1; D is perhaps TRBD2 (6 bases). The germline V gene encodes CDR1 MRHNA and CDR2 SNTAGT. This CDR3 spans 15 amino acids. V lost 5 bases and J lost 2, with 13 bases in between. Here the CDR3 reads CASSLSGEPYNEQFF. The DNA for the CDR3 is TGTGCCAGCAGTCTCTCGGGGGAACCCTACAATGAGCAGTTCTTC.

About this clone itself: In the same sample, other DNA sequences code for this CDR3. The V call is TRBV19, the J call TRBJ1-5, with TRBD1 matching over 7 bases. The germline V gene has CDR1 LNHDA and CDR2 SQIVND (reference sequence). With V trimmed by 10 bases and J by 6 bases, 9 bases remained unmatched. The CDR3 consists of 13 residues. CDR3 amino acids: CATEDRAGQPQHF. The CDR3, as DNA: TGTGCCACCGAAGACAGGGCCGGTCAGCCCCAGCATTTT.

The rearrangement links TRBV5-1 to TRBJ1-6; no reliable D call. Trimming removed 0 bases at V and 1 base at J, with 5 bases between. This CDR3 comprises 15 residues. From germline, CDR1 is SGHRS and CDR2 YFSETQ. The CDR3 protein is CASSLGESYNSPLHF. CDR3 DNA sequence: TGCGCCAGCAGCTTGGGGGAGTCCTATAATTCACCCCTCCACTTT.

The V call is TRBV7-9, the J call TRBJ1-1; D gene uncertain. Germline V gives CDR1 SEHNR, CDR2 FQNEAQ (reference sequence). This CDR3 spans 15 amino acids. Trimming stripped 1 base from V and 2 bases from J, with 11 bases between. The CDR3 loop reads CASSLGSYTNTEAFF. The CDR3 coding sequence is TGTGCCAGCAGCTTAGGGTCGTACACCAACACTGAAGCTTTCTTT.

The gene calls are TRBV7-9 and TRBJ1-4, with TRBD1 matching over 9 bases. With 6 bases clipped from V and 4 bases from J, the junction kept 6 bases outside the gene matches. The germline V gene has CDR1 SEHNR and CDR2 FQNEAQ (reference sequence). The CDR3 sequence is 15 residues long. The CDR3 reads CASSLTGQGNEKLFF. DNA of the CDR3: TGTGCCAGCAGTCTTACGGGACAGGGTAATGAAAAACTGTTTTTT.

This clone was observed a few times. The V and J genes are TRBV5-5 and TRBJ1-1; D possibly corresponds to TRBD1 (6 bases). V was pared by 4 bases and J by 6 bases, with 22 bases between. The CDR3 is 16 amino acids. Germline loops: CDR1 SGHKS, CDR2 YYEKEE (reference sequence). CDR3 residues: CASSTRPGPRTAEAFF. For the CDR3, the DNA is TGTGCCAGCAGCACCCGTCCGGGACCCCGGACAGCTGAAGCTTTCTTT.

The chain carries TRBV7-8 and TRBJ1-2; tentatively, D is TRBD1 (5 bases). The germline CDR1 and CDR2 sequences are SGHVS and FQNEAQ. CDR3 length: 13 amino acids. V was shortened by 0 bases and J by 4 bases, with 6 bases between the two germline ends. The CDR3 reads CASSLAGLYGYTF. Here the CDR3 DNA reads TGTGCCAGCAGCTTAGCGGGACTCTATGGCTACACCTTC.

Note on this clone: The junction departs from the called germline gene at one end, perhaps through a read error. V is TRBV2 and J is TRBJ2-1; maybe TRBD2 (5 bases). CDR1 and CDR2 (germline): SNHLY, FYNNEI. This CDR3 has 12 amino acids. For the CDR3, the DNA is TGTGCCAGCAGTGCCTTGGACGGGGTTTCCGTCTTC. Amino acid sequence: CASSALDGVSVF.

Concerning this clone: This sample includes further DNA sequences coding for the same CDR3. The chain has TRBV27 and TRBJ1-6, with TRBD1 matching over 9 bases. V lost 6 bases, J lost 4 bases, and 1 base stayed unmatched. This CDR3 is built from 14 residues. Germline assignment: CDR1 MNHEY and CDR2 SMNVEV (reference sequence). CDR3 in amino acids: CASRGQGYNSPLHF. CDR3 in DNA: TGTGCCAGCAGAGGACAGGGGTATAATTCACCCCTCCACTTT.

This chain joins TRBV28 and TRBJ2-7; 9 nucleotides match TRBD2. The V gene's germline CDR1 is MDHEN and CDR2 SYDVKM. The V segment lost 3 bases and the J segment 5 bases; nucleotides outside the gene matches: 8. This CDR3 comprises 15 residues. The CDR3 protein is CASSFQGLATHEQYF. CDR3 in DNA: TGTGCCAGCAGTTTCCAAGGACTAGCGACCCACGAGCAGTACTTC. The variable domain in full, with the rest retrieved from reference TRBV28 and TRBJ2-7, is DVKVTQSSRYLVKRTGEKVFLECVQDMDHENMFWYRQDPGLGLRLIYFSYDVKMKEKGDIPEGYSVSREKKERFSLILESASTNQTSMYLCASSFQGLATHEQYFGPGTRLTVT.

The chain carries TRBV28 and TRBJ1-2; perhaps TRBD1 as D (5 bases). CDR3 length: 14 amino acids. V gave up 4 bases and J gave up 2 bases, with 11 bases separating them. In germline, CDR1 is MDHEN, CDR2 SYDVKM. The CDR3 DNA reads as TGTGCCAGCAGTTCCCCGCCAGGGAACTATGGCTACACCTTC. Protein product: CASSSPPGNYGYTF.

The rearrangement joins TRBV7-7 to TRBJ2-2, with 7 bases fitting TRBD1. With 5 bases clipped from V and 6 bases from J, the junction kept 3 bases outside the gene matches. The CDR3 is 13 residues long. In germline, CDR1 is SSHAT, CDR2 FNYEAQ (reference sequence). The CDR3 bases are TGTGCCAGCAGCACGACAGGGCCCGGGGAGCTGTTTTTT. Amino acids: CASSTTGPGELFF.

For the CDR3, the DNA is TGTGCCAGCAAAGCTAGCGGGGTCTACGAGCAGTACTTC. Residues: CASKASGVYEQYF. V is TRBV2 and J is TRBJ2-7, with TRBD2 matching 9 bases. The germline V gene encodes CDR1 SNHLY and CDR2 FYNNEI. V lost 7 bases, J lost 3 bases, and 4 bases stayed unmatched. The CDR3 consists of 13 residues.